This T cell receptor beta chain was recorded in a study of blood T cell repertoires in COVID-19 (dated by TCRdb to 2020 to 2022). In the study overall: Collaborator samples came from the United States, Italy and Spain and covered acute and convalescent phases of COVID-19. Where HLA class I and class II types were available, the types were taken from metadata supplied by the sample provider, not from assay-based typing. Samples came from the ongoing ImmuneRACE study (first 160 participants) plus 1,254 subjects from 6 global collaborators. Deeply sampled blood TCRbeta repertoires from subjects exposed to, actively infected with, or recovered from COVID-19 were included in the dataset. Sample metadata almost always included a de-identified subject ID, COVID-19 status, age in years and sex. The repertoires were released in a freely available public database intended as a resource for research on the immune response to SARS-CoV-2. The material from the prospective study consisted of cDNA or gDNA derived from T cells, B-cell-depleted T cells, or PBMCs.

The germline V gene provides CDR1 SGHTA and CDR2 FQGNSA. Trimming accounts for 6 bases at V and 2 bases at J, while the number of junction bases matched to no gene is 11. Counted from cysteine to phenylalanine, this CDR3 has 16 amino acids. Of all the DNA, just the CDR3 is kept, 48 bases in frame from base 1. Enrolling through a virtual design, the prospective study's participants ranged in age from roughly 18 to 89 years and lived across about two dozen United States geographic areas. In the prospective study, participants were assigned to cohorts based on the clinical history participants reported in a screening survey and a study questionnaire. Recovered participants in ImmuneRACE Cohort 3 were defined by two consecutive negative NP/OP PCR tests, clearance by a healthcare professional, or resolution of symptoms. Each participant in the prospective study had whole blood, serum and a nasopharyngeal or oropharyngeal swab collected by mobile phlebotomists. Prospective study participants could optionally give additional blood draws and questionnaires over an approximately 2-month period. Before DNA extraction, blood samples from the prospective study were shipped at room temperature or frozen.

TCRbeta CDR3 regions were amplified from genomic DNA using the immunoSEQ Assay, a bias-controlled multiplex PCR. As for how the authors treated the data: Nucleated cell counts per sample were estimated from amplification of reference gene primers within the assay. To quantify the absolute abundance of each unique TCRbeta CDR3 rearrangement, sequence reads were collapsed and filtered. Productive Simpson clonality was computed per sample as the square root of Simpson's diversity index over productive rearrangements. The immuneACCESS repertoire file appears here via TCRdb, limited to in-frame rearrangements. These files lack a portion of the clones; in checked studies, under half of the deficit traces to unresolved V genes, and the cause of the others is not known. V and J calls and clone size follow that table, whereas D and trimming were derived from the DNA. For this sample there are some 130,000 clones; 80% to 90% appear just once. The ten biggest clones cover roughly 4.3% of the sample.

On the study overall, not on this receptor specifically: The amount of clinical and demographic metadata varied by source and participant and was provided uncurated.

There are a few counts of this clone. The specificity of this receptor is unknown. No much larger clonotype is one base removed from it; base qualities were not supplied. The receptor was derived from a man in his forties or fifties who had recovered from COVID-19. The V gene is TRBV7-2 and the J gene is TRBJ1-1, with 8 central nucleotides matching TRBD1. The sequenced material came from PBMCs or T cells enriched from blood (not recorded which). In nucleotides, the sequence is TGTGCCAGCAGACGAGAGGCGACAGGGGCTAACACTGAAGCTTTCTTT. This gives the protein CASRREATGANTEAFF.